Shown below are 16 T cell receptor beta chains from a single sample sequenced in a study of T cells in Graves' hyperthyroidism and ophthalmopathy (dated by TCRdb to between 2017 and 2020). The receptor library was made with multiplex PCR. These reads were obtained on an Illumina HiSeq 2000. Amplification of TCR beta CDR3 regions was carried out from RNA transcripts. For the first round of RT-PCR on the TCR CDR3, the HTBI primer set was used together with the Qiagen OneStep RT-PCR kit. TCRdb trimmed public reads at Q25 via fastp, called clones via MiXCR and kept in-frame beta chains. Entries that share a CDR3 protein sequence are merged under the most common genes and DNA. Across this sample there are under 300,000 distinct CDR3 sequences, with about 13% seen only once. Of the sample, approximately 7.9% falls within the top ten clones. Source material: blood. These TCRs come from a woman aged 40 to 50 with Graves' hyperthyroidism.

This clonotype occurred many times. J is TRBJ1-5 and V is TRBV6-1, with D possibly matching TRBD1 (5 bases). The V and J ends lost 3 bases and 0 bases respectively, with 9 bases between them. Per the germline V gene, CDR1 is MNHNS and CDR2 is SASEGT. The CDR3 is 15 residues long. This CDR3 reads CASSEGGNSNQPQHF. The CDR3 DNA sequence: TGTGCCAGCAGTGAGGGGGGTAATAGCAATCAGCCCCAGCATTTT.

In this sample, this clonotype turned up many times. This chain joins TRBV28 and TRBJ2-5, with 8 bases fitting TRBD1. J was trimmed by 5 bases and V by 6 bases; bases with no gene match: 5. The CDR3 length is 13 residues. The germline CDR1 and CDR2 sequences are MDHEN and SYDVKM. CDR3 sequence (DNA): TGTGCCAGCAGGCGGACAGGGTCGGAGACCCAGTACTTC. This gives the protein CASRRTGSETQYF.

This clonotype has a count of ten or more. V is TRBV11-3 and J is TRBJ2-5, with no clear D. CDR1 and CDR2 from the germline V gene are SGHNT and YENEEA. The CDR3 runs 13 residues. V was pared by 1 base and J by 1 base, with 4 bases between. DNA for the CDR3: TGTGCCAGCAGCTTAGTGGCCCAAGAGACCCAGTACTTC. As protein: CASSLVAQETQYF.

This clonotype was seen only once. The V and J genes are TRBV7-2 and TRBJ2-5; 9 bases line up with TRBD1. CDR3 size: 15 residues. Trimming took 4 bases from V and 4 from J; bases not matched to a gene: 7. CDR1 and CDR2 from the germline V gene are SGHTA and FQGNSA. In DNA form, the CDR3 reads TGTGCCAGCAGCTGGGCACAGGGGGCTATAGAGACCCAGTACTTC. Translation gives CASSWAQGAIETQYF.

This sequence joins TRBV7-3 and TRBJ2-1; TRBD2 matches 10 bases. The V gene end was trimmed by 5 bases and the J gene end by 3 bases; junction bases not matched to a gene: 10. In germline, CDR1 is SGHTA, CDR2 FQGTGA. This CDR3 region has 17 residues. CDR3 coding DNA: TGTGCCAGCAGCCCCGGGGCTAGCGGGAGTATCTACAATGAGCAGTTCTTC. Translation: CASSPGASGSIYNEQFF.

This clonotype was detected many times. CDR3 amino acids: CASSHRPDPYSPLHF. The CDR3 DNA reads as TGTGCCAGCAGCCATCGTCCTGACCCGTATTCACCCCTCCACTTT. J is TRBJ1-6 and V is TRBV3-1; D ambiguous. The ends were cut back, 3 bases at V and 8 bases at J, with 14 bases in the middle. The CDR3 runs 15 residues. Germline CDR1 reads LGHDT; CDR2 reads YNNKEL (reference sequence). The full variable domain, in which reference TRBV3-1 and TRBJ1-6 provide the parts outside the CDR3, is DTAVSQTPKYLVTQMGNDKSIKCEQNLGHDTMYWYKQDSKKFLKIMFSYNNKELIINETVPNRFSPKSPDKAHLNLHINSLELGDSAVYFCASSHRPDPYSPLHFGNGTRLTVT.

This clonotype has at least ten counts. The chain joins TRBV2 to TRBJ2-1; D is undetermined. Germline assignment: CDR1 SNHLY and CDR2 FYNNEI. This CDR3 is 14 amino acids long. Deletions cut 7 bases from V and 0 bases from J, with 10 bases between. The CDR3 DNA follows: TGTGCCAGCACCCCGGAAAGCTCCTACAATGAGCAGTTCTTC. It codes for CASTPESSYNEQFF.

The table lists this clonotype with a few counts. CDR3 residues: CASSKTGTEQETQYF. In DNA, the CDR3 is TGTGCCAGCAGCAAAACCGGGACAGAGCAAGAGACCCAGTACTTC. The chain couples TRBV7-9 to TRBJ2-5; 7 bases match TRBD1. The CDR3 totals 15 residues. Per germline, CDR1 SEHNR and CDR2 FQNEAQ (reference sequence). With V trimmed by 5 bases and J by 2 bases, 8 bases remained unmatched.

The chain combines TRBV29-1 with TRBJ2-5; no firm D call. The CDR3 extends over 12 amino acids. V gave up 3 bases and J gave up 0 bases, with 5 bases separating them. In germline, CDR1 is SQVTM, CDR2 ANQGSEA. CDR3 sequence (DNA): TGCAGCGTTGACAAGTACCAAGAGACCCAGTACTTC. Its translation is CSVDKYQETQYF.

The chain employs TRBV15 and TRBJ1-6; D unclear. This CDR3 has 15 amino acids. V dropped 0 bases and J dropped 4 bases, with 7 bases sitting between them. Germline loops: CDR1 LNHNV, CDR2 YYDKDF (reference sequence). Written as DNA, the CDR3 is TGTGCCACCAGCAGAGACCCAGGTTATAATTCACCCCTCCACTTT. Translating it yields CATSRDPGYNSPLHF.

This clonotype occurred many times. V is TRBV30 and J is TRBJ1-1; D uncertain. The V and J ends lost 8 bases and 1 base respectively, with 14 bases between them. This CDR3 comprises 13 residues. Germline loops: CDR1 GTSNPN, CDR2 SVGIG (reference sequence). The DNA for the CDR3 is TGTGCCCAAACGAACGCCGGGAACACTGAAGCTTTCTTT. This sequence encodes CAQTNAGNTEAFF.

This rearrangement joins TRBV5-5 to TRBJ1-4, with TRBD1 as a possible D gene (6 bases). The CDR3 is 14 amino acids. Germline CDR1 and CDR2: SGHKS and YYEKEE (reference sequence). The V end lost 5 bases, the J end lost 1 base, and 9 bases lay between the germline ends. The CDR3 nucleotides read TGTGCCAGCAGACGACAGGAAACTAATGAAAAACTGTTTTTT. Protein product: CASRRQETNEKLFF.

This clonotype was counted ten times or more. This rearrangement joins TRBV20-1 to TRBJ1-1; 8 nucleotides agree with TRBD1. CDR1 and CDR2 (germline): DFQATT, SNEGSKA (reference sequence). Trimming took 0 bases from V and 6 from J; bases not matched to a gene: 6. The CDR3 extends over 14 amino acids. For the CDR3, the DNA is TGCAGTGCTAGAGAGCAGGGGGCGGTCGCTGAAGCTTTCTTT. It translates to CSAREQGAVAEAFF.

This clonotype was observed at least ten times. The CDR3 sequence is CASSLEGGAQETQYF. The CDR3 coding sequence is TGTGCCAGCAGCTTAGAAGGAGGTGCTCAAGAGACCCAGTACTTC. The J gene is TRBJ2-5, the V gene TRBV11-1; possibly TRBD2 for D (5 bases). CDR3 size: 15 residues. V lost 1 base and J 2 bases, leaving 11 bases between the germline ends. CDR1 is SGHAT and CDR2 is FQDESV in the germline V gene (reference sequence). Full variable domain (outside the CDR3, taken from reference TRBV11-1 and TRBJ2-5): EAEVAQSPRYKITEKSQAVAFWCDPISGHATLYWYRQILGQGPELLVQFQDESVVDDSQLPKDRFSAERLKGVDSTLKIQPAELGDSAMYLCASSLEGGAQETQYFGPGTRLLVL.

In this sample, this clonotype turned up many times. This chain joins TRBV5-1 and TRBJ2-7; 8 bases map to TRBD1. Germline V CDR1 and CDR2: SGHRS, YFSETQ. The V gene end was trimmed by 7 bases and the J gene end by 1 base; junction bases not matched to a gene: 7. The CDR3 has 14 amino acids. The CDR3 loop reads CASGQGGESYEQYF. CDR3 nucleotides: TGCGCCAGCGGACAGGGTGGAGAATCCTACGAGCAGTACTTC.

At least ten counts were recorded for this clonotype. The gene calls are TRBV6-1 and TRBJ1-2; D is ambiguous. Germline-derived CDR1 and CDR2 are MNHNS and SASEGT. The CDR3 consists of 11 residues. Trimming pared 6 bases from V and 5 bases from J, leaving 7 bases between. The CDR3 region has the DNA TGTGCCAGCAGGACGCAATATGGCTACACCTTC. This codes for CASRTQYGYTF.